This T cell receptor beta chain was sequenced for a study of T cell responses to AZD1222 COVID-19 vaccine. From germline, CDR1 is SGHTA and CDR2 FQGTGA. CDR3 size: 17 residues. V shed 1 base and J 6 bases; nucleotides not matched to a gene: 11. Regarding the study as a whole: Elevations in Spike-specific TCR breadth and depth followed administration of two AZD1222 doses. Spike-wide vaccine-associated CD4 TCRs dominated at 160-218 and 743-854.

Here immunoSEQ multiplex PCR was the method, and the copy in TCRdb shows in-frame clones only, minus some. Altogether some 200,000 clones are present, 70% to 90% being singletons, with the ten largest covering roughly 26%. This clone has only one observation. Its antigen is still unknown. The chain couples TRBV7-3 to TRBJ2-2, with TRBD2 identical over 7 bases. The sample was peripheral blood, taken 28 days after the second AZD1222 dose. The clonotype originates from an adult who received the AZD1222 COVID-19 vaccine. The DNA for the CDR3 is TGTGCCAGCAGCTTAATGGGCCAGCGGGGTTCATCCGGGGAGCTGTTTTTT. This codes for CASSLMGQRGSSGELFF.